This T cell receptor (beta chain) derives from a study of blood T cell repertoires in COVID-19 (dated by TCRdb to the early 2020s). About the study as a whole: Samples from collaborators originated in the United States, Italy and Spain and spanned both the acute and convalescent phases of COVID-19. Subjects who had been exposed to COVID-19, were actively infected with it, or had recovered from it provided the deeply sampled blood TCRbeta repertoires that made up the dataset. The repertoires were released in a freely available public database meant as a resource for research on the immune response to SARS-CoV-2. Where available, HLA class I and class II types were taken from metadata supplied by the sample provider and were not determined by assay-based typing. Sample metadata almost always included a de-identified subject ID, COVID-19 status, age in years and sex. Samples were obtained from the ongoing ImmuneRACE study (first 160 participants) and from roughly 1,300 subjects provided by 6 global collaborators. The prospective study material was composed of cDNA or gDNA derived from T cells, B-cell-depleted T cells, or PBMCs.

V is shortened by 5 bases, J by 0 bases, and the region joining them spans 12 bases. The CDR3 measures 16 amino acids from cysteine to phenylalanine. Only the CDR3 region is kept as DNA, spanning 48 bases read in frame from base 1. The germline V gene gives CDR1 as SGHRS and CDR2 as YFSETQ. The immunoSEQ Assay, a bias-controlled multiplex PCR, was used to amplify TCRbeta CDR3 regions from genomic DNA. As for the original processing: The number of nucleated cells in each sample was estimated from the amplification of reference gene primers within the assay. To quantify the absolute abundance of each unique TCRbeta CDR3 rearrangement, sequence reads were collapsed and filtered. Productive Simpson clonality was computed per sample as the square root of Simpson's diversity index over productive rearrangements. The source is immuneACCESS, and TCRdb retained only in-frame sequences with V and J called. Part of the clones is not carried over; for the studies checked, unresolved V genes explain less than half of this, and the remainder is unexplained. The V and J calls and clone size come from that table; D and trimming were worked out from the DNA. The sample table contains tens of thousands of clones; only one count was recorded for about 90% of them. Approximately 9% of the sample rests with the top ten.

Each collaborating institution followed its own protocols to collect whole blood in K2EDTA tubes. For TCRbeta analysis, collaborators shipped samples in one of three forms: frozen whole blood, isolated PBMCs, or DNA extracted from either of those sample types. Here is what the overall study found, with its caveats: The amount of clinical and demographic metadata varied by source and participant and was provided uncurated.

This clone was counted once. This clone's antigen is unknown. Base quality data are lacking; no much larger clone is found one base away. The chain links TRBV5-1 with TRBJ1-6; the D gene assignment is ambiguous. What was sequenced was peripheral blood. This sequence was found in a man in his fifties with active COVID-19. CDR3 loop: CASRPELSSYNSPLHF. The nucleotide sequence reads TGCGCCAGCAGGCCTGAACTAAGCTCCTATAATTCACCCCTCCACTTT.